This passage covers 7 T cell receptor beta chains from one sample sequenced in a study of response to subunit inactivated influenza vaccine. TCRdb analysed the RT-PCR reads with MiXCR anew, one entry per CDR3 protein. Here the sample spans hundreds of thousands of distinct CDR3 sequences, less than 10% being singletons. This sample comprised PBMCs from blood, obtained about 23 months after vaccination. The receptor source for this set is a man aged 50 to 69 who received an inactivated influenza vaccine.

This rearrangement joins TRBV28 to TRBJ2-2; D remains ambiguous. The V and J ends lost 7 bases and 3 bases respectively, with 9 bases between them. CDR3 length: 13 residues. The germline gives CDR1 MDHEN, CDR2 SYDVKM. DNA for the CDR3: TGTGCCAGCAAAGACTCTTACACCGGGGAGCTGTTTTTT. Residues: CASKDSYTGELFF. Variable domain in full (rest from reference TRBV28 and TRBJ2-2): DVKVTQSSRYLVKRTGEKVFLECVQDMDHENMFWYRQDPGLGLRLIYFSYDVKMKEKGDIPEGYSVSREKKERFSLILESASTNQTSMYLCASKDSYTGELFFGEGSRLTVL.

This chain connects TRBV11-2 to TRBJ2-5, with a weak D call TRBD2 (6 bases). Trimming took 5 bases from V and 2 from J, leaving 12 bases between them. CDR1 is SGHAT and CDR2 is FQNNGV in the germline V gene. This CDR3 comprises 14 residues. This CDR3 is CASSRIAVQETQYF. The CDR3 DNA is TGTGCCAGCAGCCGAATAGCGGTTCAAGAGACCCAGTACTTC.

This clonotype was seen many times. The chain joins TRBV12-3 or TRBV12-4 to TRBJ2-6; D unresolved. V dropped 2 bases and J dropped 3 bases, with 14 bases sitting between them. The CDR3 totals 17 residues. CDR3 sequence: CASSLPLGLGGANVLTF. In DNA form, the CDR3 reads TGTGCCAGCAGTTTACCGTTAGGGTTGGGTGGGGCCAACGTCCTGACTTTC.

Many counts were recorded for this clonotype. The rearrangement joins TRBV14 to TRBJ2-5; D assignment may be TRBD1 or TRBD2 (5 bases each). Looked up from germline, CDR1 is SGHDN and CDR2 is FVKESK. This CDR3 is 16 amino acids long. V lost 1 base and J lost 5, with 17 bases in between. The DNA for the CDR3 is TGTGCCAGCAGCCAAGCTATAATGGGGGTTTCGGAGACCCAGTACTTC. Translation: CASSQAIMGVSETQYF.

The genes are TRBV9 and TRBJ2-7; D tentatively fits TRBD1 or TRBD2 (6 bases each). The CDR3 extends over 15 amino acids. Trimming stripped 2 bases from V and 6 bases from J, with 18 bases between. Germline CDR1 SGDLS, CDR2 YYNGEE. CDR3 sequence: CASSVGGEVWGEQYF. DNA of the CDR3: TGTGCCAGCAGCGTCGGGGGCGAGGTTTGGGGCGAGCAGTACTTC.

This clonotype turned up a few times. The genes are TRBV3-1 and TRBJ2-7; D remains ambiguous. The CDR3 runs to 13 residues. CDR1 LGHDT and CDR2 YNNKEL come from the germline V gene (reference sequence). Trimming took 1 base from V and 5 from J, leaving 9 bases between them. CDR3 sequence: CASSQGPGNEQYF. The CDR3 region has the DNA TGTGCCAGCAGCCAAGGGCCGGGTAACGAGCAGTACTTC.

This clonotype was counted many times. The chain combines TRBV5-1 with TRBJ2-1, with a tentative D call TRBD1 (6 bases). Trimming took off 4 bases at V and 8 bases at J, with 10 bases between the two ends. The CDR3 is made up of 12 amino acids. The germline gives CDR1 SGHRS, CDR2 YFSETQ. The CDR3, as DNA: TGCGCCAGCAGCACAGGGCGTGATGAGCAGTTCTTC. It translates to CASSTGRDEQFF.